The 4 T cell receptor beta chains given below trace back to one sample, sequenced in a study of blood T cells in healthy people across ages. Through a sample-barcoded 5' primer and a J-beta primer mix, a second PCR was run for roughly 7 to 11 cycles. TCRdb analysed the 5' RACE reads with MiXCR anew, one entry per CDR3 protein. The repertoire holds hundreds of thousands of distinct CDR3 sequences, with approximately 40% as singletons. Sequencing was done on a sample of blood. The receptors stem from an elderly man in good health.

Details on this clonotype: One junction end does not reproduce the germline sequence, and a read error may be involved. The chain combines TRBV5-1 with TRBJ2-5; D gene ambiguous. This CDR3 spans 14 amino acids. In germline, CDR1 is SGHRS, CDR2 YFSETQ. The DNA of the CDR3 is TGCGCCAGCAGAACTGCGGAACTCCAAGAGGCCCAGTACTTC. It is translated as CASRTAELQEAQYF.

The chain joins TRBV10-2 to TRBJ1-1; 7 bases match TRBD1. Unmatched junction bases numbered 7, after V lost 2 bases and J lost 4 bases. The CDR3 has 15 amino acids. Germline loops: CDR1 WSHSY, CDR2 SAAADI. This CDR3 is CASSETRGQSTEAFF. For the CDR3, the DNA is TGCGCCAGCAGTGAGACCCGGGGACAGTCCACTGAAGCTTTCTTT.

This chain links TRBV7-9 with TRBJ2-1, with unresolved D. This CDR3 comprises 14 residues. Germline assignment: CDR1 SEHNR and CDR2 FQNEAQ (reference sequence). Between the trimmed V and J ends, which lost 6 bases and 7 bases, there was a span of 16 bases. CDR3 residues: CASSHPQGSNEQFF. The CDR3 DNA reads as TGTGCCAGCAGTCACCCCCAAGGATCGAATGAGCAGTTCTTC. Full variable domain (missing parts from reference TRBV7-9 and TRBJ2-1): DTGVSQNPRHKITKRGQNVTFRCDPISEHNRLYWYRQTLGQGPEFLTYFQNEAQLEKSRLLSDRFSAERPKGSFSTLEIQRTEQGDSAMYLCASSHPQGSNEQFFGPGTRLTVL.

The V and J genes are TRBV20-1 and TRBJ2-7, with 7 nucleotides matching TRBD1. The V gene's germline CDR1 is DFQATT and CDR2 SNEGSKA (reference sequence). CDR3 length: 15 amino acids. The junction had 11 bases not matched to a gene; V was cut back by 5 bases and J by 1 base. The CDR3 DNA follows: TGCAGTGCTCGAGTCCCGGGACAGAGATCCTACGAGCAGTACTTC. Encoded protein: CSARVPGQRSYEQYF.